One T cell receptor (beta chain) is described in this entry. Original methodology: Estimation of nucleated cell counts was performed using reference gene primer amplification. The assay was immunoSEQ multiplex PCR, and TCRdb's table has in-frame clones only and misses some. V and J calls and clone size are as listed in that table; D and trimming were resolved from the DNA. The data show more than 45,000 clones, approximately 90% seen once. These data originate in a study of blood T cell repertoires in COVID-19. The wider study: Italy, Spain and the United States were the sources of the convalescent and acute COVID-19 samples. T cells, B-cell-depleted T cells, or PBMCs supplied cDNA or gDNA.

The CDR3 covers 18 residues. V was pared by 0 bases and J by 8 bases, with 8 bases of the junction left unmatched. Looked up from germline, CDR1 is LGHDT and CDR2 is YNNKEL (reference sequence). The source is a man in his 70s with acute or convalescent COVID-19. The chain couples TRBV3-1 (or the pseudogene TRBV3-2) to TRBJ2-3, with 16 positions matching TRBD2. The sequencing input was peripheral blood. The CDR3 DNA sequence: TGTGCCAGCAGCCAAGATCTTGGGACTAGCGGGGGGGCGGCTACGCAGTATTTT. Translation gives CASSQDLGTSGGAATQYF.